The T cell receptor (beta chain) under discussion was sequenced for a study of sequential checkpoint blockade in melanoma. The germline V gene encodes CDR1 WSHSY and CDR2 SAAADI. The CDR3 is 13 amino acids. Deletions cut 3 bases from V and 4 bases from J, with 9 bases between. Treatment defined: randomized to nivolumab then ipilimumab (arm A) or the reverse (arm B). Profiled with immunoSEQ multiplex PCR; TCRdb holds only in-frame clones, not every one. The sample holds some 40,000 clones, around nine tenths seen once. The chain employs TRBV10-2 and TRBJ1-1; D is ambiguous. This clonotype originated in a human donor with melanoma. Sequenced material: CD8+ T cells sorted from blood (inferred from file names), taken from a patient given nivolumab and ipilimumab in sequence. The CDR3 here is CASSDDIVTEAFF. CDR3 bases: TGCGCCAGCAGTGATGACATTGTCACTGAAGCTTTCTTT.